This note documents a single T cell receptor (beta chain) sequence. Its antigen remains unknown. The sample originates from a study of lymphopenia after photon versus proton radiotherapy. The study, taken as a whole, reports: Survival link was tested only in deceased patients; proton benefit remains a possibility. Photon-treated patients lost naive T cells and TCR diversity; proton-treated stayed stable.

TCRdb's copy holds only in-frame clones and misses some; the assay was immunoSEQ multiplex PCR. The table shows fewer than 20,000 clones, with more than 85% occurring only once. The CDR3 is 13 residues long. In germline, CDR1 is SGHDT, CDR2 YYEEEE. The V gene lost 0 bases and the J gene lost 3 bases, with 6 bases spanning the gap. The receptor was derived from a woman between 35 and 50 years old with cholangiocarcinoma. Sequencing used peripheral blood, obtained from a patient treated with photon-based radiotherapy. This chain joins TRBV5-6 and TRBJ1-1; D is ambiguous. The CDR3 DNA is TGTGCCAGCAGCTTGGCACTCTACACTGAAGCTTTCTTT. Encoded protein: CASSLALYTEAFF. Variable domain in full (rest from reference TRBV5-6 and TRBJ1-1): DAGVTQSPTHLIKTRGQQVTLRCSPKSGHDTVSWYQQALGQGPQFIFQYYEEEERQRGNFPDRFSGHQFPNYSSELNVNALLLGDSALYLCASSLALYTEAFFGQGTRLTVV.